The clone carrying this TCR beta chain was detected ten times or more. Its target is unknown. This specimen comes from a study of post-analysis software for immune sequencing data. In the study overall: Secondary progressive, relapsing-remitting and progressive-relapsing multiple sclerosis were among the included disease courses.

Points from the study as a whole: With F measure, samples from one preparation batch clustered together strongly. Comparison with controls showed significantly lower normalized Chao1 diversity in multiple sclerosis patients. There were a few TRBV segments more frequent in patients than controls, and TRBV5-6, TRBV5-1 and TRBV20-1 were among them.

Germline CDR1 reads MGHRA; CDR2 reads YSYEKL. V lost 2 bases and J lost 4, with 19 bases in between. The CDR3 extends over 17 amino acids. Unique molecular identifiers were present in the TCR beta cDNA libraries. When about 0.95 to 10 million T cells were used, they gave about 550,000 cDNA molecules. TCRdb reprocessed the PCR reads with MiXCR, giving one entry per CDR3 protein. The data contain 350,000 to 450,000 distinct CDR3 sequences, about a third of them singletons. This sequence joins TRBV4-1 and TRBJ2-3; D possibly uses TRBD1 or TRBD2 (5 bases each). The origin of this receptor is a girl aged 5 to 17 with multiple sclerosis. Sample: blood. In DNA, the CDR3 is TGCGCCAGCAGCCAACCCTCGGCAGGGAGAGCCGCAGATACGCAGTATTTT. Protein: CASSQPSAGRAADTQYF.